This T cell receptor (beta chain) originates from a study of a mutant IDH1 vaccine in newly diagnosed glioma. Study-level information: Treated individuals were about 60% male and roughly 40% female, averaging about 40 years of age. Earlier therapy was either radiotherapy, temozolomide, or both, and most got both.

This clone showed up just once. Its antigen remains unknown. V lost 0 bases and J lost 2, with 17 bases in between. The length of the CDR3 is 17 residues. Germline values: CDR1 MNHEY, CDR2 SMNVEV (reference sequence). Whole-study findings and limits: Pseudoprogression appears to have had no connection to changes in top peripheral T cell clonotypes.

Time point meaning: baseline, week 1 (first vaccination visit). Treatment specified: pre-vaccination baseline after standard-of-care therapy. New WHO grade 3 or 4 astrocytomas that were IDH1-mutant and ATRX-lost had been found in donors. TCRdb's copy holds only in-frame clones and misses some; the assay was immunoSEQ multiplex PCR. The table shows some 100,000 clones, with under 90% occurring only once. V usage is TRBV27 and J usage is TRBJ2-7; tentatively, D is TRBD1 (6 bases). The TCR sequence derives from a woman in her forties or fifties with glioma. Specimen: PBMCs, collected from a glioma patient treated with radiotherapy, temozolomide or both. CDR3 in DNA: TGTGCCAGCAGTTTATCCAGACAGGTCTCAGGCCCCTACGAGCAGTACTTC. This encodes CASSLSRQVSGPYEQYF.